The sequence of this T cell receptor (beta chain) was determined in a study of beta chain features in type 1 diabetes. General study findings and limits: Individuals with type 1 diabetes displayed fewer insertions and more deletions at VDJ junctions.

This clone was recorded a few times. What it binds is not known. The authors reverse transcribed all of the isolated RNA, so sequencing captured expressed TCRB transcripts. Measured with immunoSEQ multiplex PCR; TCRdb has only the in-frame clones, and not every one. The sample lists fewer than 900,000 clones, about a sixth occurring once. This receptor was identified in a young woman in good health. The material sequenced was naive CD4+ T cells from blood.

The DNA of the CDR3 is TGTGCCAGCAGACCCCGAAACCTCTGTTTTCAGTACTTC. It is translated as CASRPRNLCFQYF. The gene calls are TRBV21-1 and TRBJ2-7. TRBV21-1 is listed as a pseudogene. This CDR3 comprises 13 residues.